This T cell receptor beta chain appears in the sequencing data of a study of OX40 agonist ivuxolimab in advanced cancers. Regarding the research as a whole: The costimulatory receptor OX40 (CD134) was targeted by ivuxolimab, a fully human IgG2 agonistic monoclonal antibody. Intravenous ivuxolimab was administered to patients every 2 weeks at six dose levels: 0.01, 0.1, 0.3, 1.5, 3 and 10 mg/kg. Of the roughly 54 dose-escalation patients, hepatocellular carcinoma was present in around 20, melanoma in approximately 15, renal cell carcinoma in 9 and head and neck cancer in 9. Peripheral TCRbeta sequencing was intended to test whether TCR sequence diversity was altered and clonal T-cell expansion was caused by ivuxolimab. Partial responses occurred in three dose-escalation patients: two with cutaneous melanoma and one with hepatocellular carcinoma. Patients were allowed to have had prior anti-PD-1, anti-PD-L1 or anti-CTLA-4 therapy, and 30% to 40% of the dose-escalation patients had been treated with checkpoint inhibitors. The dose-escalation cohort was 82.7% male with a mean age of approximately 60 years, ranging from about 20 to 85. The paper reports the monotherapy dose-escalation portion (N ≈ 50 patients) of the phase I ivuxolimab trial.

The research as a whole found: In the 0.1-3.0 mg/kg groups, partial responders had among the lowest normalized peripheral clonal expansion, particularly in CD8+ T cells. At doses from 0.1 to 3.0 mg/kg, clonal expansion was seen in both CD4+ and CD8+ blood T cells between baseline and week 6. The antigen specificity of the clonally expanded peripheral T cells was not determined. After ivuxolimab, expanded clones were on average more numerous among CD8+ T cells than among CD4+ T cells. Low levels of normalized T-cell clonal expansion were also seen in some patients who did not respond.

Genomic DNA was isolated from the sorted cells so that the TCRbeta CDR3 region could be sequenced. The immunoSEQ Assay was used for sequencing of TCRbeta CDR3 regions. The immuneACCESS repertoire file appears here via TCRdb, limited to in-frame rearrangements. These files lack a portion of the clones; in checked studies, under half of the deficit traces to unresolved V genes, and the cause of the others is not known. The sample has about 66,000 clones on record, 70% to 80% of them singletons. 1.6% of the sample is taken by the ten largest. V lost 6 bases and J lost 0 bases; the stretch between them is 6 bases long. Taken from the germline V gene (reference sequence), the CDR1 and CDR2 loops are MNHEY and SMNVEV. From its cysteine to its phenylalanine, the CDR3 spans 13 amino acids. Only the CDR3 DNA is retained, 39 bases long and in frame from the first base. Only a few counts were recorded for this clone. Its antigen is currently not known. No much larger clone exists at a distance of one base, and base qualities are not known.

Patients with autoimmune disease history or receiving systemic immunosuppression were excluded from the trial. Peripheral blood for TCR sequencing was collected from all dose cohorts at baseline, on cycle 4 day 1, and on cycle 7 day 1. Samples were obtained from an open-label, multicenter, first-in-human phase I dose-escalation trial of ivuxolimab. Adults with locally advanced or metastatic melanoma, renal cell, hepatocellular, or head and neck squamous cell carcinoma were enrolled in the trial. CD4+ and CD8+ T cells were sorted separately from peripheral blood before TCR sequencing. Material: CD4+ or CD8+ T cells sorted from blood, obtained in a trial of the OX40 agonist ivuxolimab. The chain employs TRBV27 and TRBJ2-1, with an unclear D gene assignment. The TCR comes from an adult with an advanced solid tumor such as melanoma, head and neck, liver or kidney cancer. The CDR3 protein is CASRRTSYNEQFF. The DNA sequence reads TGTGCCAGCAGGCGGACCTCCTACAATGAGCAGTTCTTC.